The 28 T cell receptor beta chains listed next were all sequenced from one sample in a study of T cell responses to AZD1222 COVID-19 vaccine. The protocol was immunoSEQ multiplex PCR, while the TCRdb copy is restricted to in-frame clones and leaves out a portion. This table has some 36,000 clones, about 89% appearing once. Source: peripheral blood, taken on day 0 of AZD1222 vaccination. The receptors originated from an adult in good health.

The chain links TRBV19 to TRBJ2-5; 7 bases line up with TRBD2. Germline CDR1 LNHDA, CDR2 SQIVND (reference sequence). V shed 1 base and J 5 bases; nucleotides not matched to a gene: 7. The CDR3 runs to 15 residues. Here the CDR3 reads CASSIGGGVLETQYF. The CDR3 DNA reads as TGTGCCAGTAGTATAGGGGGAGGGGTCCTGGAGACCCAGTACTTC.

The V gene is TRBV9, the J gene TRBJ2-4, with D perhaps TRBD1 (5 bases). V was trimmed by 7 bases and J by 6 bases, leaving 17 bases between them. The CDR3 is 14 residues long. Germline V lookup: CDR1 SGDLS, CDR2 YYNGEE. The CDR3 loop reads CASPLQGLGNIQYF. Here the CDR3 DNA reads TGTGCCAGCCCACTTCAGGGATTGGGAAACATTCAGTACTTC.

This clone was seen only once. The chain is built from TRBV4-2 and TRBJ2-7; 7 bases agree with TRBD2. The germline CDR1 and CDR2 sequences are LGHNA and YNFKEQ. V trimming: 3 bases; J trimming: 0 bases; junction bases outside the gene matches: 5. This CDR3 is built from 15 residues. In DNA form, the CDR3 reads TGTGCCAGCAGCCAGGGAGGGAAAAGCTCCTACGAGCAGTACTTC. Encoded protein: CASSQGGKSSYEQYF.

The rearrangement uses TRBV20-1 and TRBJ2-7, with unresolved D. The CDR3 sequence is 11 residues long. The V and J ends lost 1 base and 2 bases respectively, with 3 bases between them. Per germline, CDR1 DFQATT and CDR2 SNEGSKA (reference sequence). The CDR3 region has the DNA TGCAGTGCTAGAGGCACCTACGAGCAGTACTTC. This translates into CSARGTYEQYF.

The chain employs TRBV5-4 and TRBJ2-5; 14 bases line up with TRBD2. J lost 5 bases, V lost 4 bases, and 13 bases had no gene match. CDR3 length equals 18 residues. Germline values: CDR1 SGHNT, CDR2 YYREEE (reference sequence). CDR3 nucleotide sequence: TGTGCCAGCAGCCCGGTTGGGACTAGCGGGAGAACGTGGGAGACCCAGTACTTC. Amino acid sequence: CASSPVGTSGRTWETQYF. Full variable domain (rest looked up from reference TRBV5-4 and TRBJ2-5): ETGVTQSPTHLIKTRGQQVTLRCSSQSGHNTVSWYQQALGQGPQFIFQYYREEENGRGNFPPRFSGLQFPNYSSELNVNALELDDSALYLCASSPVGTSGRTWETQYFGPGTRLLVL.

This chain uses TRBV7-2 with TRBJ2-3; D is ambiguous. The ends were cut back, 4 bases at V and 5 bases at J, with 10 bases in the middle. CDR3 length: 13 amino acids. The germline CDR1 and CDR2 sequences are SGHTA and FQGNSA. CDR3 region: CASSYVKGDTQYF. The CDR3 nucleotides are TGTGCCAGCAGCTACGTAAAAGGAGATACGCAGTATTTT.

The chain employs TRBV5-1 and TRBJ2-1, with TRBD1 as a possible D gene (5 bases). V dropped 6 bases and J dropped 0 bases, with 16 bases sitting between them. Germline V gene lookup returns CDR1 SGHRS and CDR2 YFSETQ. This CDR3 is built from 16 residues. CDR3 loop: CASTATQGSSYNEQFF. CDR3 in DNA: TGCGCCAGCACCGCCACCCAGGGAAGCTCCTACAATGAGCAGTTCTTC.

As DNA, the CDR3 is TGTGCCAGCTGGCAGGGCGCCTCTGGAAACACCATATATTTT. It specifies CASWQGASGNTIYF. V gene TRBV28 combines with J gene TRBJ1-3, with D tentatively TRBD1 (5 bases). Trimming stripped 8 bases from V and 0 bases from J, with 11 bases between. In germline, CDR1 is MDHEN, CDR2 SYDVKM. The CDR3 spans 14 residues.

This clone was seen a handful of times. The chain is built from TRBV6-2 or TRBV6-3 and TRBJ2-2; the D is unclear. This CDR3 spans 14 amino acids. CDR1 is MNHEY, CDR2 SVGEGT, per germline. Trimming shortened V by 0 bases and J by 4 bases, and 6 bases separated the two germline ends. The CDR3 spells CASSYSVSTGELFF. In DNA form, the CDR3 reads TGTGCCAGCAGTTACTCCGTTAGCACCGGGGAGCTGTTTTTT.

V and J are TRBV28 and TRBJ2-7, with D uncertain. This CDR3 is 14 amino acids long. The germline gives CDR1 MDHEN, CDR2 SYDVKM. The V end was cut by 5 bases, the J end by 2 bases, with 13 bases between. CDR3 sequence: CASSPSEPTYEQYF. The DNA for the CDR3 is TGTGCCAGCAGTCCCTCGGAACCGACCTACGAGCAGTACTTC.

The V gene is TRBV4-3, the J gene TRBJ2-3; D is unclear. The CDR3 has 15 residues. The germline gives CDR1 LGHNA, CDR2 YSLEER. Trimming pared 0 bases from V and 4 bases from J, leaving 11 bases between. The CDR3 sequence is CASSQERTRPDTQYF. The CDR3 nucleotides are TGCGCCAGCAGCCAAGAACGGACCAGACCAGATACGCAGTATTTT.

The V call is TRBV6-5, the J call TRBJ1-1; maybe TRBD1 (5 bases). There are 11 residues in the CDR3. V gave up 5 bases and J gave up 12 bases, with 13 bases separating them. The germline CDR1 and CDR2 sequences are MNHEY and SVGAGI. The CDR3 bases are TGTGCCAGCAGTATCCGGGACGTTCCTTTCTTT. Translation: CASSIRDVPFF.

The chain is built from TRBV28 and TRBJ2-7, with unresolved D. Deletions cut 8 bases from V and 5 bases from J, with 7 bases between. The germline gives CDR1 MDHEN, CDR2 SYDVKM. The CDR3 contains 10 residues. The CDR3 coding sequence is TGTGCCAGCCTCGGCCACGAGCAGTACTTC. Protein product: CASLGHEQYF.

V is TRBV6-1 and J is TRBJ1-1; D not certain. Germline loops: CDR1 MNHNS, CDR2 SASEGT. This CDR3 region has 12 residues. Trimming took 2 bases from V and 3 from J, leaving 4 bases between them. This chain's CDR3 is CASSERDTEAFF. CDR3 sequence (DNA): TGTGCCAGCAGTGAAAGGGACACTGAAGCTTTCTTT.

This clone was counted a few times. The CDR3 loop reads CASRTGGQYNSPLHF. CDR3 nucleotides: TGTGCCAGCAGAACAGGGGGACAGTATAATTCACCCCTCCACTTT. The V call is TRBV6-5, the J call TRBJ1-6; 8 bases map to TRBD1. CDR1 and CDR2 from the germline V gene are MNHEY and SVGAGI. CDR3 size: 15 residues. The V and J ends lost 6 bases and 4 bases, in that order; junction bases with no gene match: 5.

The genes are TRBV6-2 or TRBV6-3 and TRBJ1-6, with 9 bases that match TRBD1. J lost 9 bases, V lost 6 bases, and 9 bases had no gene match. The CDR3 totals 15 residues. Germline V gene data show CDR1 as MNHEY and CDR2 as SVGEGT. This CDR3 reads CASSWRGQGASPLHF. CDR3 coding DNA: TGTGCCAGCAGCTGGAGGGGACAGGGCGCTTCACCCCTCCACTTT.

The rearrangement links TRBV18 to TRBJ1-1; D is uncertain. CDR3 length: 14 amino acids. Germline CDR1 is KGHSH and CDR2 is LQKENI. The germline V and J ends were trimmed by 3 bases and 4 bases, with 12 bases remaining between them. The CDR3 sequence is CASSPLVRTTEAFF. CDR3 DNA: TGTGCCAGCTCACCGCTCGTGCGGACCACTGAAGCTTTCTTT.

The chain recombines TRBV7-9 with TRBJ2-7, with D possibly being TRBD1 (5 bases). V was cut by 5 bases and J by 0 bases, with 20 bases left in between. CDR3 length equals 17 residues. Germline V gene lookup returns CDR1 SEHNR and CDR2 FQNEAQ (reference sequence). CDR3 in amino acids: CASSLGVGLSASYEQYF. CDR3 DNA sequence: TGTGCCAGCAGCCTAGGGGTTGGCCTCTCTGCCTCCTACGAGCAGTACTTC.

This chain uses TRBV4-3 with TRBJ2-7; D unresolved. The V gene's germline CDR1 is LGHNA and CDR2 YSLEER. CDR3 size: 16 residues. The ends were cut back, 0 bases at V and 2 bases at J, with 14 bases in the middle. The CDR3 nucleotides read TGCGCCAGCAGCCAAGATCGAGGCGGCCCCACCTACGAGCAGTACTTC. Amino acids: CASSQDRGGPTYEQYF.

This chain uses TRBV24-1 with TRBJ2-7, with D possibly matching TRBD2 (6 bases). This CDR3 comprises 13 residues. Per germline, CDR1 KGHDR and CDR2 SFDVKD. Trimming took 4 bases from V and 3 from J, leaving 9 bases between them. In DNA form, the CDR3 reads TGTGCCACCAGTGACGGGAGTGGCTACGAGCAGTACTTC. This gives the protein CATSDGSGYEQYF.

The genes are TRBV4-3 and TRBJ1-2; TRBD1 matches at 9 bases. The germline CDR1 and CDR2 sequences are LGHNA and YSLEER. V gave up 4 bases and J gave up 4 bases; unmatched junction bases: 1. The CDR3 runs 13 residues. The CDR3 spells CASSLDRGYGYTF. Here the CDR3 DNA reads TGCGCCAGCAGCCTGGACAGGGGCTATGGCTACACCTTC.

The chain links TRBV29-1 to TRBJ1-2; TRBD1 might be the D (5 bases). Germline V gives CDR1 SQVTM, CDR2 ANQGSEA. The CDR3 is made up of 11 amino acids. Trimming removed 0 bases from V and 12 bases from J, with 11 bases in between. The CDR3 loop is CSVEDWSGNTF. CDR3 DNA sequence: TGCAGCGTTGAAGATTGGTCAGGGAACACCTTC. Complete variable domain (other parts from reference TRBV29-1 and TRBJ1-2): SAVISQKPSRDICQRGTSLTIQCQVDSQVTMMFWYRQQPGQSLTLIATANQGSEATYESGFVIDKFPISRPNLTFSTLTVSNMSPEDSSIYLCSVEDWSGNTFGSGTRLTVV.

This rearrangement joins TRBV18 to TRBJ2-7; TRBD2 might be the D (5 bases). V shed 2 bases and J shed 4 bases, with 18 bases lying between them. This CDR3 has 16 residues. Germline V gene data show CDR1 as KGHSH and CDR2 as LQKENI. The CDR3 reads CASSPYSSEVRYEQYF. The DNA of the CDR3 is TGTGCCAGCTCACCATATAGTAGCGAGGTTCGGTACGAGCAGTACTTC.

The chain combines TRBV6-5 with TRBJ2-7; 7 bases agree with TRBD1. CDR1 and CDR2 from the germline V gene are MNHEY and SVGAGI. The J segment lost 2 bases and the V segment lost 9 bases, leaving 7 bases of the junction unmatched. This CDR3 comprises 13 residues. In DNA form, the CDR3 reads TGTGCCAGTACCGGGACAGAAGCCTACGAGCAGTACTTC. Translation gives CASTGTEAYEQYF.

J is TRBJ2-7 and V is TRBV11-2; possible D gene TRBD2, 6 bases. The CDR3 is 15 residues long. Germline CDR1 SGHAT, CDR2 FQNNGV. V was cut by 2 bases and J by 6 bases, with 17 bases left in between. CDR3 in amino acids: CASSLWAWRDPEQYF. In DNA form, the CDR3 reads TGTGCCAGCAGCTTATGGGCCTGGAGGGATCCCGAGCAGTACTTC.

This clone was counted only a few times. V gene TRBV9 combines with J gene TRBJ1-2; the D gene is possibly TRBD1 (5 bases). Germline CDR1 and CDR2: SGDLS and YYNGEE. Trimming removed 3 bases from V and 3 bases from J, with 9 bases in between. CDR3 size: 13 residues. The CDR3 spells CASSATVDYGYTF. The CDR3 DNA follows: TGTGCCAGCAGCGCGACAGTGGACTATGGCTACACCTTC.

The chain is built from TRBV18 and TRBJ2-5, with D tentatively TRBD2 (5 bases). The CDR3 has 13 amino acids. The germline V and J ends were trimmed by 1 base and 2 bases, with 5 bases remaining between them. CDR1 and CDR2 (germline): KGHSH, LQKENI. This CDR3 reads CASSPREQETQYF. DNA for the CDR3: TGTGCCAGCTCACCACGGGAGCAAGAGACCCAGTACTTC.

The chain links TRBV4-1 to TRBJ2-1; 7 bases fit TRBD2. Germline trimming cut 4 bases from V and 2 bases from J; bases unmatched to any gene: 2. This CDR3 contains 14 residues. CDR1 and CDR2 (germline): MGHRA, YSYEKL. As DNA, the CDR3 is TGCGCCAGCAGCCCAAGCGGGGCCTACAATGAGCAGTTCTTC. Amino acids: CASSPSGAYNEQFF.